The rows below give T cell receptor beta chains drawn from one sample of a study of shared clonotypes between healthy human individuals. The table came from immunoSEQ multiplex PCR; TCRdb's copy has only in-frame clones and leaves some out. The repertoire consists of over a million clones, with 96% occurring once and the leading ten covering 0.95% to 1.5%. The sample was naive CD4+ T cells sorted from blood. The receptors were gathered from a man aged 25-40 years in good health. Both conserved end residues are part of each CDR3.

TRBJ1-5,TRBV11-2,CASSRDSNSNQPQHF
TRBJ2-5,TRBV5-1,CASSFGAQETQYF
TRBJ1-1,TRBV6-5,CASSYLAEEAFF
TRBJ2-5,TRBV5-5,CASSLPQGKETQYF
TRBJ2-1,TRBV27,CASSLLEGREQFF
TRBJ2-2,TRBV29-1,CSVEDGASGRSDTGELFF
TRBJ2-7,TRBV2,CASGLGGEQYF
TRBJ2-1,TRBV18,CASSPPQGSYNEQFF
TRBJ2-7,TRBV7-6,CASSLGVSSYEQYF
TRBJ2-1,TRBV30,CAWTLGTSGYNEQFF
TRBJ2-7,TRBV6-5,CASSRGDRGYEQYF
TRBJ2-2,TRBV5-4,CASNPGNTGELFF
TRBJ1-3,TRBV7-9,CASSLEGGTGNTIYF
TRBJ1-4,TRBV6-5,CASRARQEKLFF
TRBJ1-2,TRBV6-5,CASSPERGVYGYTF
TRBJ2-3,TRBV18,CASSPIRWSSGRSSTDTQYF